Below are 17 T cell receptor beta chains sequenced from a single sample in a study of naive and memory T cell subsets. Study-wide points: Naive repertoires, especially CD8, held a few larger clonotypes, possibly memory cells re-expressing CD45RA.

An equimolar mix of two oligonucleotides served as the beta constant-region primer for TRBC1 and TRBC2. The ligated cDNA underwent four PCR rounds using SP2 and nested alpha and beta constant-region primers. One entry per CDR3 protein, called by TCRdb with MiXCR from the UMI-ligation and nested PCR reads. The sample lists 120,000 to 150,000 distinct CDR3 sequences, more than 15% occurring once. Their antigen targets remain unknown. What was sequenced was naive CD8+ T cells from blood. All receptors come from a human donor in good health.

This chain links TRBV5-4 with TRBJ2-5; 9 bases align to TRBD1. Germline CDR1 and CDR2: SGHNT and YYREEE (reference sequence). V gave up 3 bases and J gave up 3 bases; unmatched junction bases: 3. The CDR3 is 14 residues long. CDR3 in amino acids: CASSWGDREETQYF. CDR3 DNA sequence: TGTGCCAGCAGCTGGGGGGACAGGGAAGAGACCCAGTACTTC.

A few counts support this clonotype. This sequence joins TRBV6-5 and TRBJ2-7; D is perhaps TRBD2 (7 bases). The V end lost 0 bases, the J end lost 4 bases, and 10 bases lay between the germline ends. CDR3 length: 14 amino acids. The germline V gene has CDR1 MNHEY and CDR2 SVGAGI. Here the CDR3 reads CASSYSGGQYEQYF. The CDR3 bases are TGTGCCAGCAGTTACTCGGGGGGGCAGTACGAGCAGTACTTC.

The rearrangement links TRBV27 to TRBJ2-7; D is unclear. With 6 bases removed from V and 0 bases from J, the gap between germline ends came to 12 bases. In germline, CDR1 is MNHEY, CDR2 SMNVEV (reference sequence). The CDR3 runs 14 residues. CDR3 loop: CASSPSGSSYEQYF. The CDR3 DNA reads TGTGCCAGCAGCCCCTCGGGCAGCTCCTACGAGCAGTACTTC.

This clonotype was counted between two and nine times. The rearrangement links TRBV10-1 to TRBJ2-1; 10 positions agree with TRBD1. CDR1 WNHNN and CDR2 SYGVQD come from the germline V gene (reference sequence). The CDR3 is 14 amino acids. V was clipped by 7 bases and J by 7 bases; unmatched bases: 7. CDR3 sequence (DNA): TGCGCCAGCACCCGGGACAGGGGTGGGAATGAGCAGTTCTTC. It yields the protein CASTRDRGGNEQFF.

CDR3 nucleotide sequence: TGCAGTGCTAGAGATCTTCAGCCGCGGACTGGCTACTACAATGAGCAGTTCTTC. It specifies CSARDLQPRTGYYNEQFF. The chain links TRBV20-1 to TRBJ2-1; weak D call: TRBD2 (5 bases). The germline V gene encodes CDR1 DFQATT and CDR2 SNEGSKA (reference sequence). The CDR3 runs to 18 residues. The germline V and J ends were trimmed by 0 bases and 3 bases, with 21 bases remaining between them.

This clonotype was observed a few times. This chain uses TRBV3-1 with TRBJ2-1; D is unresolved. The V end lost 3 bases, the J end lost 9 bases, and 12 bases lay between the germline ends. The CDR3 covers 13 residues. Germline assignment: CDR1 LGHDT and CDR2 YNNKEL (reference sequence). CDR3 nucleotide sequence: TGTGCCAGCAGCCACTCCCGGGCCATTGAGCAGTTCTTC. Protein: CASSHSRAIEQFF.

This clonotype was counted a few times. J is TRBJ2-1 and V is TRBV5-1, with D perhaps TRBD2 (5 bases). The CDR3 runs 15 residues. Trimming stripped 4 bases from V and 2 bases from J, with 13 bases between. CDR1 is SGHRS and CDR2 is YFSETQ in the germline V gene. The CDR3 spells CASSHRDLAYNEQFF. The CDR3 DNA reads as TGCGCCAGCAGCCACCGGGATTTAGCCTACAATGAGCAGTTCTTC.

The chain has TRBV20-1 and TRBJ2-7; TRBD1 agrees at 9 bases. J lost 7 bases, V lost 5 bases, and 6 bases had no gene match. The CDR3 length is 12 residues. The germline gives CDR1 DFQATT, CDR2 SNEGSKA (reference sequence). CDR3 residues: CSAGGTGREQYF. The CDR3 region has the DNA TGCAGTGCTGGGGGGACAGGGAGGGAGCAGTACTTC.

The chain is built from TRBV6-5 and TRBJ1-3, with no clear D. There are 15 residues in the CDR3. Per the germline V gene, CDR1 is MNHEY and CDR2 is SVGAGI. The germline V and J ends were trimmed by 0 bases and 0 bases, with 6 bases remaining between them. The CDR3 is CASSYSESSGNTIYF. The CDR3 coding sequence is TGTGCCAGCAGTTACTCGGAGTCCTCTGGAAACACCATATATTTT.

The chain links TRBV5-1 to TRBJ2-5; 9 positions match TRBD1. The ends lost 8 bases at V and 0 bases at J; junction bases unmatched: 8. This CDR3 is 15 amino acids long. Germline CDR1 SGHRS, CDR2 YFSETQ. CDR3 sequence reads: CASLPGTGNQETQYF. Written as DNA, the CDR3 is TGCGCCAGTCTCCCCGGGACAGGGAACCAAGAGACCCAGTACTTC. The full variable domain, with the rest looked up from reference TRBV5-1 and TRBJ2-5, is KAGVTQTPRYLIKTRGQQVTLSCSPISGHRSVSWYQQTPGQGLQFLFEYFSETQRNKGNFPGRFSGRQFSNSRSEMNVSTLELGDSALYLCASLPGTGNQETQYFGPGTRLLVL.

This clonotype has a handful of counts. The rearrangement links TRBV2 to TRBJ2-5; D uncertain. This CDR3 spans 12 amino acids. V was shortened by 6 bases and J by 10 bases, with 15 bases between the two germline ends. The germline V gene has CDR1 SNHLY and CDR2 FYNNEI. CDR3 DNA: TGTGCCAGCAGCCAGCCCCTTCTCCGCCAGTACTTC. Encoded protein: CASSQPLLRQYF. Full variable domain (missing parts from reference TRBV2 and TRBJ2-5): EPEVTQTPSHQVTQMGQEVILRCVPISNHLYFYWYRQILGQKVEFLVSFYNNEISEKSEIFDDQFSVERPDGSNFTLKIRSTKLEDSAMYFCASSQPLLRQYFGPGTRLLVL.

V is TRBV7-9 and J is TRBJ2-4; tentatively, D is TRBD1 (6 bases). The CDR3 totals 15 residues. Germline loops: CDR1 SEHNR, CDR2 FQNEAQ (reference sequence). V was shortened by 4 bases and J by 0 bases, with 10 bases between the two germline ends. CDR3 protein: CASSWTEQAKNIQYF. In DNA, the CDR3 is TGTGCCAGCAGCTGGACAGAACAAGCCAAAAACATTCAGTACTTC.

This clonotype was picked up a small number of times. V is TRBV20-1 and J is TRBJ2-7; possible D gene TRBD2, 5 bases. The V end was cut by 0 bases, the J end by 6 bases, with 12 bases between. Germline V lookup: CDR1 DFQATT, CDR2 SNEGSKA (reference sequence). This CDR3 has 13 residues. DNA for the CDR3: TGCAGTGCTAGAGATCGTCCCGGGGTCGAGCAGTACTTC. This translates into CSARDRPGVEQYF.

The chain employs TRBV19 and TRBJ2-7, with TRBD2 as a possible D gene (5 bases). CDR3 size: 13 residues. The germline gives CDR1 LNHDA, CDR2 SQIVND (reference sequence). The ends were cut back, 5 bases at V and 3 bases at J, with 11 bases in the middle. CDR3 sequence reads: CASSPGLIYEQYF. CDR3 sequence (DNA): TGTGCCAGTAGTCCCGGACTGATCTACGAGCAGTACTTC.

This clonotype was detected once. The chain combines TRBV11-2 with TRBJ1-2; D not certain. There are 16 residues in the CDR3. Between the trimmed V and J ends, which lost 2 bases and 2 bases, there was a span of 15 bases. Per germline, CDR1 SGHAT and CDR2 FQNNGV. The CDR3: CASSLSFPELNYGYTF. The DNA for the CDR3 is TGTGCCAGCAGCTTAAGTTTTCCAGAATTAAACTATGGCTACACCTTC.

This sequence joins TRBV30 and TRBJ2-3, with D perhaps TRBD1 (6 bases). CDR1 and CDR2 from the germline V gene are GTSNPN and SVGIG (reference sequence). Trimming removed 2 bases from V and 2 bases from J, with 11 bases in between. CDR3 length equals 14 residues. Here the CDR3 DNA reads TGTGCCTGGAGTTACGGGACAACCACAGATACGCAGTATTTT. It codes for CAWSYGTTTDTQYF.

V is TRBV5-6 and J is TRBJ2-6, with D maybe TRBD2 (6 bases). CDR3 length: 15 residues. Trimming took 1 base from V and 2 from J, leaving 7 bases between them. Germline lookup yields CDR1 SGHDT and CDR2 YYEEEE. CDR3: CASSLWGAGANVLTF. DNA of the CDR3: TGTGCCAGCAGCTTGTGGGGGGCTGGGGCCAACGTCCTGACTTTC.